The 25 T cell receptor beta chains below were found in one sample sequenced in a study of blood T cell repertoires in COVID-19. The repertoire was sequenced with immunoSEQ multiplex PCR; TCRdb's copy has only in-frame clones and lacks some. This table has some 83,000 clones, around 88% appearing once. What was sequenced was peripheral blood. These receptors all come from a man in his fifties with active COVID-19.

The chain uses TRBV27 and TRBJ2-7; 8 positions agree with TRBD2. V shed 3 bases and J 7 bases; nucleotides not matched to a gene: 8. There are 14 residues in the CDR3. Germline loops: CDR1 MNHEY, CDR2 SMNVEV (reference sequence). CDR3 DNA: TGTGCCAGCAGTTTCCAAGCGGGGGCCCGGGAGCAGTACTTC. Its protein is CASSFQAGAREQYF.

The CDR3 protein is CASSLVGGGETQYF. CDR3 nucleotide sequence: TGCGCCAGCAGCTTGGTTGGGGGCGGGGAGACCCAGTACTTC. This chain links TRBV5-1 with TRBJ2-5; D is perhaps TRBD1 (6 bases). This CDR3 region has 14 residues. The V gene's germline CDR1 is SGHRS and CDR2 YFSETQ. The V and J ends lost 0 bases and 5 bases respectively, with 11 bases between them.

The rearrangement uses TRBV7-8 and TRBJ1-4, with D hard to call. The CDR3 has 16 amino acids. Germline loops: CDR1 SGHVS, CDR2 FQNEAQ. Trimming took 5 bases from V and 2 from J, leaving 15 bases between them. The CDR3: CASSLRRGSTNEKLFF. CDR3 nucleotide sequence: TGTGCCAGCAGCCTTCGACGGGGTTCGACTAATGAAAAACTGTTTTTT. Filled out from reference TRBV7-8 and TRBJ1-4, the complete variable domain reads GAGVSQSPRYKVAKRGQDVALRCDPISGHVSLFWYQQALGQGPEFLTYFQNEAQLDKSGLPSDRFFAERPEGSVSTLKIQRTQQEDSAVYLCASSLRRGSTNEKLFFGSGTQLSVL.

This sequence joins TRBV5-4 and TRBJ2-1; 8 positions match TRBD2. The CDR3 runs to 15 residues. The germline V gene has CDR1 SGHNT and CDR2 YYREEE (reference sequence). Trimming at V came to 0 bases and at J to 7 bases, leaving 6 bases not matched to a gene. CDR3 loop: CASSLGGAGANEQFF. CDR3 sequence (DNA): TGTGCCAGCAGCTTGGGGGGAGCGGGGGCAAATGAGCAGTTCTTC.

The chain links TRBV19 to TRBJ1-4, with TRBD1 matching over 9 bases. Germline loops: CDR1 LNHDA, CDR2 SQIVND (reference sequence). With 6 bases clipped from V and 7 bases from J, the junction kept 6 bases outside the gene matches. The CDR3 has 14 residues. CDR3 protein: CASSGTGRSEKLFF. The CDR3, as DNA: TGTGCCAGTAGCGGGACAGGGCGGAGTGAAAAACTGTTTTTT.

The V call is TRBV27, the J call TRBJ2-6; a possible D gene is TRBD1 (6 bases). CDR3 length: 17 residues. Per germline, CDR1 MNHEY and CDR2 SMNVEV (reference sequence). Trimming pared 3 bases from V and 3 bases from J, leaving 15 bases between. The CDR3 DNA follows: TGTGCCAGCAGTTTCTCTAGGCAGGGGTTTGGGGCCAACGTCCTGACTTTC. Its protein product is CASSFSRQGFGANVLTF.

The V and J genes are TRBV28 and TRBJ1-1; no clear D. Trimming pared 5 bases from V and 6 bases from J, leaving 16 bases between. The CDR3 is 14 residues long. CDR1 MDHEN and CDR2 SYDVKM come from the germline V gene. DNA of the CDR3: TGTGCCAGCAGTCCCCCCCGGGGATGGGCTGAAGCTTTCTTT. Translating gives CASSPPRGWAEAFF.

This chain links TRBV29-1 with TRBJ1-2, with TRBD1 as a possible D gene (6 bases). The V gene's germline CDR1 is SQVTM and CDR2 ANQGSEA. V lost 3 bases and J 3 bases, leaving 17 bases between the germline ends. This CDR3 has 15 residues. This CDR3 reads CSVDRGKRGHYGYTF. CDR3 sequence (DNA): TGCAGCGTTGATAGGGGGAAAAGGGGACACTATGGCTACACCTTC.

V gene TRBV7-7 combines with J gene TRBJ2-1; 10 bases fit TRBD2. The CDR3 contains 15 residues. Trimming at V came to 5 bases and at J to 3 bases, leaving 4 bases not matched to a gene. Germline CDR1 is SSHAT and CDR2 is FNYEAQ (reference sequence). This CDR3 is CASSPSGSLYNEQFF. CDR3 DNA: TGTGCCAGCAGCCCTAGCGGGAGCCTCTACAATGAGCAGTTCTTC.

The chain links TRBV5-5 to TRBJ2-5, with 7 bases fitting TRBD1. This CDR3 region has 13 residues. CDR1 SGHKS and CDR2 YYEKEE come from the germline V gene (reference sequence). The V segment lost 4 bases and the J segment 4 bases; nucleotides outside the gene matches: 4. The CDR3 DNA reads TGTGCCAGCAGCCCACCAGGGGGAGAGACCCAGTACTTC. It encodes CASSPPGGETQYF.

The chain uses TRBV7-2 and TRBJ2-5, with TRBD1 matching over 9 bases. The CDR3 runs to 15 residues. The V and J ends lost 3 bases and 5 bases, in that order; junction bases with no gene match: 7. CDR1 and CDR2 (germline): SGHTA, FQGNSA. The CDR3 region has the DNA TGTGCCAGCAGCTTTAACACAGGGGGCGGGGAGACCCAGTACTTC. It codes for CASSFNTGGGETQYF.

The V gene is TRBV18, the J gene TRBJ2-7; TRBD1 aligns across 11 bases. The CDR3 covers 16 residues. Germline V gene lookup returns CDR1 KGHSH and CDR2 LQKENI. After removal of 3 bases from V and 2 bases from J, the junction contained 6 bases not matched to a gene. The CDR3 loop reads CASSPRTGGHTYEQYF. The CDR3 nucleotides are TGTGCCAGCTCACCTAGGACAGGGGGCCATACCTACGAGCAGTACTTC.

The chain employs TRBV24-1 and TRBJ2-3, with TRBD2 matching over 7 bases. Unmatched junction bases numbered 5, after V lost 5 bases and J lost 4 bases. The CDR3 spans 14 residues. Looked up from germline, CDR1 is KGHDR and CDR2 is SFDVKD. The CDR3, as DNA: TGTGCCACCAGTGGGGGGGGATACTCAGATACGCAGTATTTT. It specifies CATSGGGYSDTQYF.

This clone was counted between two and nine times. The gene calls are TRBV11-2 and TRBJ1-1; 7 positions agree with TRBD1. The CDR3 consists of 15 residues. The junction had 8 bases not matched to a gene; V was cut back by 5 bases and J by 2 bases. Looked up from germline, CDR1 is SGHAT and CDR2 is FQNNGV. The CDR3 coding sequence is TGTGCCAGCAGCCCCTACAGGACAGGAAACACTGAAGCTTTCTTT. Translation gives CASSPYRTGNTEAFF.

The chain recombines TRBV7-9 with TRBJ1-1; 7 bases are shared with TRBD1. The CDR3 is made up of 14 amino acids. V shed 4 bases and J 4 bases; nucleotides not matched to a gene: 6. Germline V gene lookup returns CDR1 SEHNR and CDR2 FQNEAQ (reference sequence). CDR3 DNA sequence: TGTGCCAGCAGCTGGGGCGCAGGGGGCACTGAAGCTTTCTTT. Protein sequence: CASSWGAGGTEAFF.

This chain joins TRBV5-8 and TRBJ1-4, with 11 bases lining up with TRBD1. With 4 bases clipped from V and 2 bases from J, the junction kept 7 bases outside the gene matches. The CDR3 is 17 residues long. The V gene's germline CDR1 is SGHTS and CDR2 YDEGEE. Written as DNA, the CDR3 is TGTGCCAGCAGCGCGAGGACAGGGGGCTTGACTAATGAAAAACTGTTTTTT. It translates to CASSARTGGLTNEKLFF.

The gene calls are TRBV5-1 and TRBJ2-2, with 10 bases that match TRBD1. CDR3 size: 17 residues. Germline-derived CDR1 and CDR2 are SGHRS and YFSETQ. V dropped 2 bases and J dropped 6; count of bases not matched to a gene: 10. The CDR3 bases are TGCGCCAGCAGCTTCACCGGGACAGGGGATTTCGCCGGGGAGCTGTTTTTT. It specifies CASSFTGTGDFAGELFF. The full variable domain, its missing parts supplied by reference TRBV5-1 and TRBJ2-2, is KAGVTQTPRYLIKTRGQQVTLSCSPISGHRSVSWYQQTPGQGLQFLFEYFSETQRNKGNFPGRFSGRQFSNSRSEMNVSTLELGDSALYLCASSFTGTGDFAGELFFGEGSRLTVL.

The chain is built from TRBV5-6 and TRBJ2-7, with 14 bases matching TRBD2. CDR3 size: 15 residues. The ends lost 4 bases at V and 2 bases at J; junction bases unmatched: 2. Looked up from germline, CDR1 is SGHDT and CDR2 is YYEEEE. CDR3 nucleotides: TGTGCCAGCAGCGGGGGACTAGCGGGGGCCTACGAGCAGTACTTC. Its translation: CASSGGLAGAYEQYF.

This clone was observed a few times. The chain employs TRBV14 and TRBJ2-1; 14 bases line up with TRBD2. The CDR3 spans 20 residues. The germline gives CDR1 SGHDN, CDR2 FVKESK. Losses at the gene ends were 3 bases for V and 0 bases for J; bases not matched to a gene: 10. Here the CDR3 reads CASSQGLAGAVGSSYNEQFF. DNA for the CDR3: TGTGCCAGCAGCCAGGGACTAGCGGGAGCCGTAGGAAGCTCCTACAATGAGCAGTTCTTC.

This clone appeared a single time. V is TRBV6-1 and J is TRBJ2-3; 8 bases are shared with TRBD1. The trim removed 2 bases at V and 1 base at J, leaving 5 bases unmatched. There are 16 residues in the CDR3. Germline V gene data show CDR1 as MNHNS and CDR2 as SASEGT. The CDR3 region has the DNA TGTGCCAGCAGTGAAAGTCCGGGACAGGGCACAGATACGCAGTATTTT. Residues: CASSESPGQGTDTQYF.

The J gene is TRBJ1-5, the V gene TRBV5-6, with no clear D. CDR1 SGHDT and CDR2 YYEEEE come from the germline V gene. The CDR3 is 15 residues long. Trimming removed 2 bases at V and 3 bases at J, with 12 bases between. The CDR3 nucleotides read TGTGCCAGCAGCTTTAAATTGGCCCCCAATCAGCCCCAGCATTTT. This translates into CASSFKLAPNQPQHF.

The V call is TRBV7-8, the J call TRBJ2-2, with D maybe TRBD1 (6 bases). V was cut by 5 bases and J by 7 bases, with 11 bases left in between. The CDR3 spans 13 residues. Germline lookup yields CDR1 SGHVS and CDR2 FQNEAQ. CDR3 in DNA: TGTGCCAGCAGCCGTCAGGGGTTCGGGGAGCTGTTTTTT. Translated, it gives CASSRQGFGELFF.

The CDR3 DNA reads as TGCGCCAGCAGCCAAGATACAGACACTGAAGCTTTCTTT. It is translated as CASSQDTDTEAFF. The rearrangement links TRBV4-3 to TRBJ1-1, with D unclear. Trimming removed 0 bases at V and 3 bases at J, with 5 bases between. The CDR3 spans 13 residues. CDR1 and CDR2 (germline): LGHNA, YSLEER.

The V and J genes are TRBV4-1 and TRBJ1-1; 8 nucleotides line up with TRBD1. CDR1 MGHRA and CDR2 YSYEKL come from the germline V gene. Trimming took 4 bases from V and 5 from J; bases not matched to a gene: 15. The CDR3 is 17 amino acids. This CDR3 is CASSLSQGQGLGTEAFF. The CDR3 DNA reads TGCGCCAGCAGCCTAAGTCAAGGACAGGGACTGGGAACTGAAGCTTTCTTT.

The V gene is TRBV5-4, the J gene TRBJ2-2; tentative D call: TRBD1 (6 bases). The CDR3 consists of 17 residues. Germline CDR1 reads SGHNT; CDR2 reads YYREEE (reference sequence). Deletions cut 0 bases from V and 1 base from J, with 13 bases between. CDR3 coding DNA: TGTGCCAGCAGCTTGGCCGGGACACTTCGGAACACCGGGGAGCTGTTTTTT. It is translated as CASSLAGTLRNTGELFF.